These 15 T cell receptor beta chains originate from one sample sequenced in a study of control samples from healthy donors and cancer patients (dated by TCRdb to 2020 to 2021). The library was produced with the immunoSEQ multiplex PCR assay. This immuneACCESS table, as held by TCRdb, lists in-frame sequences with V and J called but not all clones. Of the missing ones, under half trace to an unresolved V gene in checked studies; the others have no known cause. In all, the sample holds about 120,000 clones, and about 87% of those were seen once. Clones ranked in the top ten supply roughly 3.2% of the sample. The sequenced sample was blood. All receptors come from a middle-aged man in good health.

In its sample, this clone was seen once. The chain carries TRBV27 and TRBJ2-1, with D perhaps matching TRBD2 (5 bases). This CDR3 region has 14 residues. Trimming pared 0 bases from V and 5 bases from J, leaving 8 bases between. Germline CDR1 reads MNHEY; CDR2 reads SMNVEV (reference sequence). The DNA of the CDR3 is TGTGCCAGCAGTTTATCTATCGGGAACAATGAGCAGTTCTTC. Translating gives CASSLSIGNNEQFF.

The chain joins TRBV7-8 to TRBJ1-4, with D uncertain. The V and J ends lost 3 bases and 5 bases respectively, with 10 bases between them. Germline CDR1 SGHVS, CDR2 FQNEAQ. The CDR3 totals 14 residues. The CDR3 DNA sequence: TGTGCCAGCAGCTTTCGGCAGGTGAATGAAAAACTGTTTTTT. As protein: CASSFRQVNEKLFF.

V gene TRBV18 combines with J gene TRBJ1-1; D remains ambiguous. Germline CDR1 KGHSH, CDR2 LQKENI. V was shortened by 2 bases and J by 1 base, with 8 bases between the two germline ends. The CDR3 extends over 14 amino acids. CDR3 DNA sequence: TGTGCCAGCTCACCATCGGCAAAGAACACTGAAGCTTTCTTT. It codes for CASSPSAKNTEAFF. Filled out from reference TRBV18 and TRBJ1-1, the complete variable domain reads NAGVMQNPRHLVRRRGQEARLRCSPMKGHSHVYWYRQLPEEGLKFMVYLQKENIIDESGMPKERFSAEFPKEGPSILRIQQVVRGDSAAYFCASSPSAKNTEAFFGQGTRLTVV.

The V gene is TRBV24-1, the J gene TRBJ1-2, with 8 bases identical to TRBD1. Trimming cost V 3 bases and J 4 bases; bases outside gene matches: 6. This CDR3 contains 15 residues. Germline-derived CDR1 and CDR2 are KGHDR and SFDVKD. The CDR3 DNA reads TGTGCCACCAGTGATGCGACAGGGGTAGCCTATGGCTACACCTTC. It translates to CATSDATGVAYGYTF.

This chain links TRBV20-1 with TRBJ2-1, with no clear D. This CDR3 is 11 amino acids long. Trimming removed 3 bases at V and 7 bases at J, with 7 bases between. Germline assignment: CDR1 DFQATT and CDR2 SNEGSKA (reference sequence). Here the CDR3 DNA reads TGCAGTGCTAGTGGGCTTAATGAGCAGTTCTTC. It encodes CSASGLNEQFF.

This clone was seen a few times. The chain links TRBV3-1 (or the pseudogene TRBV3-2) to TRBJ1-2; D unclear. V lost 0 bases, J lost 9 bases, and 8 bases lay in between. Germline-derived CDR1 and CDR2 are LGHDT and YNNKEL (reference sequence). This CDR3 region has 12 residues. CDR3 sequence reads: CASSQEATRYTF. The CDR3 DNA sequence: TGTGCCAGCAGCCAAGAGGCGACACGCTACACCTTC.

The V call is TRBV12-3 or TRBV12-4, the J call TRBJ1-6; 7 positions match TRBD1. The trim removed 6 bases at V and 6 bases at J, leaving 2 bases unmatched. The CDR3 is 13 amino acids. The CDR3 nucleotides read TGTGCCAGCAGGGGACAGCCTAATTCACCCCTCCACTTT. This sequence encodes CASRGQPNSPLHF.

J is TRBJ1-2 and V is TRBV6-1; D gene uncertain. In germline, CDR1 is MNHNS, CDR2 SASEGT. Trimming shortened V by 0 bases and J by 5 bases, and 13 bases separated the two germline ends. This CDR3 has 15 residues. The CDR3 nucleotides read TGTGCCAGCAGTGAAGCGCTTCAGGCTAGGTATGGCTACACCTTC. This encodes CASSEALQARYGYTF.

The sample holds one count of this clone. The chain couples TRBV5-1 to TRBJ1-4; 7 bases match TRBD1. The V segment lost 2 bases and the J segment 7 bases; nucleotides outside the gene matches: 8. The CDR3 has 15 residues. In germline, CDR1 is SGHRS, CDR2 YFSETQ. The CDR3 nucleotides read TGCGCCAGCAGCTTTACAGGGGCGGAGAGTGAAAAACTGTTTTTT. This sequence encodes CASSFTGAESEKLFF.

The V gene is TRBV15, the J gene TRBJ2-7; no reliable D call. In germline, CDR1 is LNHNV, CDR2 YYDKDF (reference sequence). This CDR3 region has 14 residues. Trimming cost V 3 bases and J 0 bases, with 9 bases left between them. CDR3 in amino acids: CATSRDLLSYEQYF. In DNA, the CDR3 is TGTGCCACCAGCAGGGACCTGCTCTCCTACGAGCAGTACTTC.

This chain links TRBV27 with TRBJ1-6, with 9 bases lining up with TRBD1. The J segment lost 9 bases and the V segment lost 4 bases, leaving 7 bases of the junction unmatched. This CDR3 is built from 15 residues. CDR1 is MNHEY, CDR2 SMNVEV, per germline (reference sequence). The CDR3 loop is CASSYLDRGSSPLHF. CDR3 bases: TGTGCCAGCAGTTATCTCGACAGGGGGAGTTCACCCCTCCACTTT.

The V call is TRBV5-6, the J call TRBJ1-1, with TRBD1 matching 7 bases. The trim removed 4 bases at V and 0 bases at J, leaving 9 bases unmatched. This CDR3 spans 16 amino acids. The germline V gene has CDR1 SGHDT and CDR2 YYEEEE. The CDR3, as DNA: TGTGCCAGCAGCCCAAACCGACAGGGTTTGAACACTGAAGCTTTCTTT. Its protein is CASSPNRQGLNTEAFF.

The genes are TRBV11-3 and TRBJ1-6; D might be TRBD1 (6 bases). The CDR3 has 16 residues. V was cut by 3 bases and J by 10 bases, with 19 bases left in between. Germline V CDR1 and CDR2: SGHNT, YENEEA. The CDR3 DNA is TGTGCCAGCAGCTTGGGGGCAGGCCGGCGGGTGTCACCCCTCCACTTT. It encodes CASSLGAGRRVSPLHF. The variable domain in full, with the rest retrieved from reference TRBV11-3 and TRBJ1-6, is EAGVVQSPRYKIIEKKQPVAFWCNPISGHNTLYWYLQNLGQGPELLIRYENEEAVDDSQLPKDRFSAERLKGVDSTLKIQPAELGDSAVYLCASSLGAGRRVSPLHFGNGTRLTVT.

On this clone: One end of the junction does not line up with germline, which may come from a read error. CDR3 nucleotides: TGTGCCGCCAGTGATATTGGGTACGAGCAGTACTTC. It translates to CAASDIGYEQYF. The chain is built from TRBV24-1 and TRBJ2-7; D not resolved. Germline lookup yields CDR1 KGHDR and CDR2 SFDVKD. The CDR3 length is 12 residues.

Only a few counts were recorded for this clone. The CDR3 nucleotides read TGTGCCAGCAGCCAAGATTTTAAGGGGAGTCAGCCCCAGCATTTT. The encoded protein is CASSQDFKGSQPQHF. The gene calls are TRBV3-1 (or the pseudogene TRBV3-2) and TRBJ1-5; possible D gene TRBD1, 5 bases. Per germline, CDR1 LGHDT and CDR2 YNNKEL (reference sequence). Trimming took 0 bases from V and 6 from J, leaving 12 bases between them. The CDR3 spans 15 residues.